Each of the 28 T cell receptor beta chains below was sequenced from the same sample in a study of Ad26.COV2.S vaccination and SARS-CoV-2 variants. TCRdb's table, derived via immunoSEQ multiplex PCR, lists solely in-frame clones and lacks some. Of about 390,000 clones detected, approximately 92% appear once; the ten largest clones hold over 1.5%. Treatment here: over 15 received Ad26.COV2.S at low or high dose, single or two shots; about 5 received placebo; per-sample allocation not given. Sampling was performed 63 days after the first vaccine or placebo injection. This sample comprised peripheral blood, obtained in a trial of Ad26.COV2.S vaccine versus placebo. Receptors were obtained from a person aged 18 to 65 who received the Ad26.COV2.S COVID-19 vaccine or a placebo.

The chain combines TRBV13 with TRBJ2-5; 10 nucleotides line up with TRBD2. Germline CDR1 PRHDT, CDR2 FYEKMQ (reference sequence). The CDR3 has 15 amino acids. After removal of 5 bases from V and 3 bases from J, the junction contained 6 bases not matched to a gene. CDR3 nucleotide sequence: TGTGCCAGCAGCCCACACGGGACTAGCGAAGAGACCCAGTACTTC. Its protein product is CASSPHGTSEETQYF.

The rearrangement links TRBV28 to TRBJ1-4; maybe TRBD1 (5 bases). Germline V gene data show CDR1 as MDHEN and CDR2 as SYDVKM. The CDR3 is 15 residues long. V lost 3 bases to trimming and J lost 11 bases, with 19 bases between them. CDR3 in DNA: TGTGCCAGCAGTTTTAGGGGCGAAGGAAGGGGTAAACTGTTTTTT. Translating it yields CASSFRGEGRGKLFF.

CDR3 region: CASSPKPERSGRGRLSYEQYF. In DNA form, the CDR3 reads TGTGCCAGCAGCCCAAAACCTGAACGATCGGGTCGAGGGCGGCTATCCTACGAGCAGTACTTC. The V gene is TRBV3-1 (or the pseudogene TRBV3-2), the J gene TRBJ2-7; tentative D call: TRBD2 (5 bases). The CDR3 consists of 21 residues. Per the germline V gene, CDR1 is LGHDT and CDR2 is YNNKEL (reference sequence). The ends were cut back, 4 bases at V and 1 base at J, with 32 bases in the middle.

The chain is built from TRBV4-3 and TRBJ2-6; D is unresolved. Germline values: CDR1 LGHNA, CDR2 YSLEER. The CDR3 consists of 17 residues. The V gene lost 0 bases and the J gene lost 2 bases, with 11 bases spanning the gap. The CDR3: CASSQEGYDTGANVLTF. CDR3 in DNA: TGCGCCAGCAGCCAAGAAGGGTATGATACTGGGGCCAACGTCCTGACTTTC.

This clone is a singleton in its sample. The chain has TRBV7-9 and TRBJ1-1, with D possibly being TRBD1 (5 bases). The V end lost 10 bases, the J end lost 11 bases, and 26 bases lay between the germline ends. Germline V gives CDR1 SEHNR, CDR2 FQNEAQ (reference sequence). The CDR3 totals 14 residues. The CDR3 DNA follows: TGTGCCACTCTGGATGGACGGGGACCCTCACGGGCTTTCTTT. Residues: CATLDGRGPSRAFF.

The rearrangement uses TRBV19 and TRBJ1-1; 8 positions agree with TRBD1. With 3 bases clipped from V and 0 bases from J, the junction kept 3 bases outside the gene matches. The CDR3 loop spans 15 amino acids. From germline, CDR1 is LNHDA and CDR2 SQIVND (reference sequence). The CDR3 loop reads CASSIGQGVNTEAFF. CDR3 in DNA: TGTGCCAGTAGTATCGGACAGGGCGTGAACACTGAAGCTTTCTTT.

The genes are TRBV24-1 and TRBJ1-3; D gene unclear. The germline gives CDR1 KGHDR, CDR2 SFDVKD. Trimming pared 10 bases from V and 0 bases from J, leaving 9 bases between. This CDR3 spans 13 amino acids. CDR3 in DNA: TGTGCCACACAGAAAACCTCTGGAAACACCATATATTTT. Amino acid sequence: CATQKTSGNTIYF.

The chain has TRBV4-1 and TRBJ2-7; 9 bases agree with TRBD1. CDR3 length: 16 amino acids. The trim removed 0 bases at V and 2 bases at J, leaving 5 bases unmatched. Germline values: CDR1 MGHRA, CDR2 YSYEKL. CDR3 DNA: TGCGCCAGCAGCCAAGAAACAGGGGGCAGGACCTACGAGCAGTACTTC. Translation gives CASSQETGGRTYEQYF.

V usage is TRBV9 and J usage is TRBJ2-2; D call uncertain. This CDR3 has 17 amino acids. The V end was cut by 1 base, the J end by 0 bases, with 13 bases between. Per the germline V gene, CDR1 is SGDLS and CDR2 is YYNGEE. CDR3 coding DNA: TGTGCCAGCAGCGTAACGCTGAGTTCCCCGAACACCGGGGAGCTGTTTTTT. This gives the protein CASSVTLSSPNTGELFF.

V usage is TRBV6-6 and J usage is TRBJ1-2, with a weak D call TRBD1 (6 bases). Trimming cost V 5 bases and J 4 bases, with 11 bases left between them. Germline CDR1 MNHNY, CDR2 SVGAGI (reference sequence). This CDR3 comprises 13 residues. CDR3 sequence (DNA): TGTGCCAGCAGTCCCGGGACAACCTATGGCTACACCTTC. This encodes CASSPGTTYGYTF.

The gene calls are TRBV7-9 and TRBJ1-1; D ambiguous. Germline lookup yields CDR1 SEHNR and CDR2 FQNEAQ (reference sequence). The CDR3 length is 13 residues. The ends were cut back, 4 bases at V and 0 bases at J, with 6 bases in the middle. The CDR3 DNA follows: TGTGCCAGCAGCTCGATAATGAACACTGAAGCTTTCTTT. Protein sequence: CASSSIMNTEAFF. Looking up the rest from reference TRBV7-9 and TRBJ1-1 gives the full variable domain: DTGVSQNPRHKITKRGQNVTFRCDPISEHNRLYWYRQTLGQGPEFLTYFQNEAQLEKSRLLSDRFSAERPKGSFSTLEIQRTEQGDSAMYLCASSSIMNTEAFFGQGTRLTVV.

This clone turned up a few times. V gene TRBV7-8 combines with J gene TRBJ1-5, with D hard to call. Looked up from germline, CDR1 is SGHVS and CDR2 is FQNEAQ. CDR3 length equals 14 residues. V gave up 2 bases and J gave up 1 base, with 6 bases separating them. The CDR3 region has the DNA TGTGCCAGCAGCTTACAGCCAAGCAATCAGCCCCAGCATTTT. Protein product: CASSLQPSNQPQHF. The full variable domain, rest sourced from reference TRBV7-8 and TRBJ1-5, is GAGVSQSPRYKVAKRGQDVALRCDPISGHVSLFWYQQALGQGPEFLTYFQNEAQLDKSGLPSDRFFAERPEGSVSTLKIQRTQQEDSAVYLCASSLQPSNQPQHFGDGTRLSIL.

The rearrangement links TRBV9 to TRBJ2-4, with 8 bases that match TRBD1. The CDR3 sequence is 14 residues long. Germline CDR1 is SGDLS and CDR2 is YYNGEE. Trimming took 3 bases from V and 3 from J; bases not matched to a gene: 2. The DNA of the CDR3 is TGTGCCAGCAGCGCGGGACAGGACAAAAACATTCAGTACTTC. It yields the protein CASSAGQDKNIQYF.

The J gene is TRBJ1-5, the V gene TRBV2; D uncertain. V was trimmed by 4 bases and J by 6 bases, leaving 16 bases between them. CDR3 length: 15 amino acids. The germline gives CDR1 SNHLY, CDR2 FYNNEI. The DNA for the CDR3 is TGTGCCAGCAGTGGTAACGGGAAGAAGGTTCAGCCCCAGCATTTT. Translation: CASSGNGKKVQPQHF.

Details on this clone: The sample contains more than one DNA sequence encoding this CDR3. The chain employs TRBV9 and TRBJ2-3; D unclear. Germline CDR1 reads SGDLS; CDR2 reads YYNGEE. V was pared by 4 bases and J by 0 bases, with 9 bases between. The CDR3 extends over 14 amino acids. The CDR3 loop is CASSTRPSTDTQYF. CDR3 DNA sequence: TGTGCCAGCAGCACCCGACCGAGCACAGATACGCAGTATTTT. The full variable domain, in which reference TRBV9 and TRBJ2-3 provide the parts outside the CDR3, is DSGVTQTPKHLITATGQRVTLRCSPRSGDLSVYWYQQSLDQGLQFLIQYYNGEERAKGNILERFSAQQFPDLHSELNLSSLELGDSALYFCASSTRPSTDTQYFGPGTRLTVL.

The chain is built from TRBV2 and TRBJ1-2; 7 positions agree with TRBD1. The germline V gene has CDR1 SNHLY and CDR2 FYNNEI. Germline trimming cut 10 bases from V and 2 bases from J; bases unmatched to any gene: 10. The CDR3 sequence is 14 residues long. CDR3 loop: CANKTGTANYGYTF. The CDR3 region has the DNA TGTGCCAACAAGACGGGGACAGCAAACTATGGCTACACCTTC.

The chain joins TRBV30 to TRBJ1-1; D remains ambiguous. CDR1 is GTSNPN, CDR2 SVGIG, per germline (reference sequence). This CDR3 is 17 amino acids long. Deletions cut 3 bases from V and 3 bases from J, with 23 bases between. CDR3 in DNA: TGTGCCTGGAGCTTAGGACCGCGATTGCTTATGGACACTGAAGCTTTCTTT. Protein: CAWSLGPRLLMDTEAFF.

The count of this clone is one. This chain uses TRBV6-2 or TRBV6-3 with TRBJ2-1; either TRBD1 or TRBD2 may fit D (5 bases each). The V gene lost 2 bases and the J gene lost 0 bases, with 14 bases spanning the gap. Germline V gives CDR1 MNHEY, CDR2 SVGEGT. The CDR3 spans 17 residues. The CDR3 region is CASSYVLGVSSYNEQFF. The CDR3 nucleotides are TGTGCCAGCAGTTACGTACTGGGGGTCAGCTCCTACAATGAGCAGTTCTTC.

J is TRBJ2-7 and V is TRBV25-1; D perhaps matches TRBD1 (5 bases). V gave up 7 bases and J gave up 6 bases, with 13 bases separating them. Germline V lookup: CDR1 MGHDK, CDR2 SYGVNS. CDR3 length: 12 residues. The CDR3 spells CASMGTRVEQYF. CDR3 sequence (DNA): TGTGCCAGCATGGGCACCAGGGTCGAGCAGTACTTC.

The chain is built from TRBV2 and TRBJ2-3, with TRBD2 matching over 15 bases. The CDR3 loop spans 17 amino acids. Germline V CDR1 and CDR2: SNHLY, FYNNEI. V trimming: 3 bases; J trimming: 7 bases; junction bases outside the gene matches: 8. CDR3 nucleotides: TGTGCCAGCAGTGACAGGCCGGGACTAGCGGGGGGTAATACGCAGTATTTT. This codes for CASSDRPGLAGGNTQYF. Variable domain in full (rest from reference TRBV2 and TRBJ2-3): EPEVTQTPSHQVTQMGQEVILRCVPISNHLYFYWYRQILGQKVEFLVSFYNNEISEKSEIFDDQFSVERPDGSNFTLKIRSTKLEDSAMYFCASSDRPGLAGGNTQYFGPGTRLTVL.

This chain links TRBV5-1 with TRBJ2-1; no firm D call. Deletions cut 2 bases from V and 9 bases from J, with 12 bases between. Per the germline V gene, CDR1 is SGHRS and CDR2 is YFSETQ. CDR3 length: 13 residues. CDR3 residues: CASSFLRWGEQFF. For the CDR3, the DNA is TGCGCCAGCAGCTTCCTTAGATGGGGTGAGCAGTTCTTC.

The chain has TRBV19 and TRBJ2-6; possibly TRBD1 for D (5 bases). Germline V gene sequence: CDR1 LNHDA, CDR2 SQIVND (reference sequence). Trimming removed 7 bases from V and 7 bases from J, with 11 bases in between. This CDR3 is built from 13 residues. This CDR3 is CASTSRVANVLTF. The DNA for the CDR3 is TGTGCCAGTACCTCCAGGGTAGCCAACGTCCTGACTTTC.

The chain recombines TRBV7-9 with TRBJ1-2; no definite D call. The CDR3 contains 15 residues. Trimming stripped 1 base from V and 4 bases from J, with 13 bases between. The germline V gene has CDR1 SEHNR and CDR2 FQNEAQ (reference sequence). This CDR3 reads CASSLEPGSGYGYTF. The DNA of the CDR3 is TGTGCCAGCAGCTTAGAACCCGGGAGCGGCTATGGCTACACCTTC.

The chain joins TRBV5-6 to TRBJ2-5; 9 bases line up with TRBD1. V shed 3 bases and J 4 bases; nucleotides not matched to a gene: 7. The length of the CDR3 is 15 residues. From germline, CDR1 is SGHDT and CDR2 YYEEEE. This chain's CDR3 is CASSSTGTGRETQYF. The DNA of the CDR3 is TGTGCCAGCAGCTCAACCGGGACAGGGCGAGAGACCCAGTACTTC. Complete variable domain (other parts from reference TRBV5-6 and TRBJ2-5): DAGVTQSPTHLIKTRGQQVTLRCSPKSGHDTVSWYQQALGQGPQFIFQYYEEEERQRGNFPDRFSGHQFPNYSSELNVNALLLGDSALYLCASSSTGTGRETQYFGPGTRLLVL.

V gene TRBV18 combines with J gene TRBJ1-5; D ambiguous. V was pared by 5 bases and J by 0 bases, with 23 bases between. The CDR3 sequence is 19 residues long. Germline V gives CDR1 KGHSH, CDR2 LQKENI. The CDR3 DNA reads TGTGCCAGCTCAGAACTCAGGATCATACGCCTCAATAGCAATCAGCCCCAGCATTTT. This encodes CASSELRIIRLNSNQPQHF.

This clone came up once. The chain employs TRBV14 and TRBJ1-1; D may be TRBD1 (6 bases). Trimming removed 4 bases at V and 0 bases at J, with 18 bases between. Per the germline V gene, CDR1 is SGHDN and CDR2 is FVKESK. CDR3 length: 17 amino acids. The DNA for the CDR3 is TGTGCCAGCAGCCCAGACTATGGACAGCCCATGAACACTGAAGCTTTCTTT. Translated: CASSPDYGQPMNTEAFF.

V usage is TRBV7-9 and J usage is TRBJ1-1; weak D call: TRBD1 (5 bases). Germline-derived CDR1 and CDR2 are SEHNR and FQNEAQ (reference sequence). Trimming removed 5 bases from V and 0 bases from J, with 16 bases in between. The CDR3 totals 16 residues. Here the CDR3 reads CASSRGQGELNTEAFF. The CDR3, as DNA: TGTGCCAGCAGCCGTGGGCAGGGTGAATTGAACACTGAAGCTTTCTTT. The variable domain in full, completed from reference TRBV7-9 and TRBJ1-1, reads DTGVSQNPRHKITKRGQNVTFRCDPISEHNRLYWYRQTLGQGPEFLTYFQNEAQLEKSRLLSDRFSAERPKGSFSTLEIQRTEQGDSAMYLCASSRGQGELNTEAFFGQGTRLTVV.

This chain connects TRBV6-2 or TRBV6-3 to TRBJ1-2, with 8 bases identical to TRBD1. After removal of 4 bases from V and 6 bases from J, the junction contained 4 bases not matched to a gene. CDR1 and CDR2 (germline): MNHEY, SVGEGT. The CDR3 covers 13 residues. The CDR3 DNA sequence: TGTGCCAGCAGTTTCGACAGGGGAGATGGCTACACCTTC. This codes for CASSFDRGDGYTF.